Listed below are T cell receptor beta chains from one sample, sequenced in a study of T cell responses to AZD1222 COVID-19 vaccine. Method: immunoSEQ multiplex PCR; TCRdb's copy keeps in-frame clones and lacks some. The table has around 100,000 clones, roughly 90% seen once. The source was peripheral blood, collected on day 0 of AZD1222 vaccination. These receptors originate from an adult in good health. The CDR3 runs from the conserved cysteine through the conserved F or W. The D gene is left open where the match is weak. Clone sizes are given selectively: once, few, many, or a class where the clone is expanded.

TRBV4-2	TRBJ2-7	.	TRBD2	CASSQDSGGSSYEQYF	TGTGCCAGCAGCCAAGATTCTGGCGGGAGCTCCTACGAGCAGTACTTC
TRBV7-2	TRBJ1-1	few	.	CASSPGDSGGTEAFF	TGTGCCAGCAGCCCCGGGGACTCCGGTGGCACTGAAGCTTTCTTT
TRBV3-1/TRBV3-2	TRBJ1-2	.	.	CASSQGSNYGYTF	TGTGCCAGCAGCCAAGGAAGCAACTATGGCTACACCTTC
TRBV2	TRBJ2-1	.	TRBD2	CASSAQIAGYNEQFF	TGTGCCAGCAGTGCCCAAATAGCGGGGTACAATGAGCAGTTCTTC
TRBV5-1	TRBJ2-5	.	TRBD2	CASSQTSRETQYF	TGCGCCAGCAGCCAGACTAGCCGGGAGACCCAGTACTTC
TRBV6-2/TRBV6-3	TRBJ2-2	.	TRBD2	CASSSMGLAGVGDTGELFF	TGTGCCAGCAGCAGTATGGGACTAGCGGGAGTTGGCGACACCGGGGAGCTGTTTTTT
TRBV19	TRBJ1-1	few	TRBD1	CASSSRTTGGRNTEAFF	TGTGCCAGTAGTTCTCGGACGACAGGGGGGAGGAACACTGAAGCTTTCTTT
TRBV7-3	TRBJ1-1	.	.	CASSPYGRGQAFF	TGTGCCAGCAGCCCCTACGGGAGGGGCCAAGCTTTCTTT
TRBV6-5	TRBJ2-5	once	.	CASSYSMTKETQYF	TGTGCCAGCAGTTACTCGATGACGAAAGAGACCCAGTACTTC
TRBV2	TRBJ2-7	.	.	CASIKLTGEQYF	TGTGCCAGCATTAAACTTACGGGCGAGCAGTACTTC
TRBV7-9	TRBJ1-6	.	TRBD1	CASSPAGTDYSPLHF	TGTGCCAGCAGCCCGGCCGGGACAGATTATTCACCCCTCCACTTT
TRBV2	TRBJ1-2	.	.	CASSVLNGYTF	TGTGCCAGCAGTGTCCTAAATGGCTACACCTTC
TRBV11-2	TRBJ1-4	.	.	CASSQGGGEKLFF	TGTGCCAGCAGCCAAGGGGGGGGTGAAAAACTGTTTTTT
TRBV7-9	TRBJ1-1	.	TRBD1	CASSLQGARTEAFF	TGTGCCAGCAGCTTACAGGGGGCGCGAACTGAAGCTTTCTTT
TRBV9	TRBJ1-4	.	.	CASSVGGGSEKLFF	TGTGCCAGCAGCGTAGGCGGGGGCAGTGAAAAACTGTTTTTT
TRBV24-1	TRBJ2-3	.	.	CATSDTRRGARDTQYF	TGTGCCACCAGTGATACTCGGAGGGGGGCCCGGGATACGCAGTATTTT
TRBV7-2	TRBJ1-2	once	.	CASSPSTGSLNYGYTF	TGTGCCAGCAGCCCTTCGACAGGTTCACTAAACTATGGCTACACCTTC
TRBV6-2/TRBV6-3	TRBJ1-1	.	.	CASSYRQQNTEAFF	TGTGCCAGCAGTTACCGGCAGCAGAACACTGAAGCTTTCTTT
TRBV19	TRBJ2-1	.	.	CASSMVLGDLQNEQFF	TGTGCCAGTAGTATGGTTCTGGGGGACCTACAAAATGAGCAGTTCTTC
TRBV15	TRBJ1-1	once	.	CATSSLRGPRSQKGRLAFF	TGTGCCACCAGCAGTCTTCGGGGACCCCGGTCACAAAAGGGAAGGTTAGCTTTCTTT
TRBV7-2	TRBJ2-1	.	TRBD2	CASLGAGAYNEQFF	TGTGCCAGCTTAGGGGCGGGAGCCTACAATGAGCAGTTCTTC
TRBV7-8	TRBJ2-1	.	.	CASSPGRGFF	TGTGCCAGCAGCCCTGGACGGGGGTTCTTC
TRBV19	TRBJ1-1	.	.	CASSIGAGWDTEAFF	TGTGCCAGTAGTATAGGGGCAGGGTGGGACACTGAAGCTTTCTTT
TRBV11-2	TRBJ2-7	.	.	CASSLDPGVSEQYF	TGTGCCAGCAGCTTAGATCCGGGGGTTAGCGAGCAGTACTTC
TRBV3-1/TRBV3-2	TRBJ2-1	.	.	CASSPRGRSAVNEQFF	TGTGCCAGCAGCCCCCGGGGGCGGTCCGCCGTCAATGAGCAGTTCTTC
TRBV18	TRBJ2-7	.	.	CASSPLETYEQYF	TGTGCCAGCTCACCACTAGAAACCTACGAGCAGTACTTC
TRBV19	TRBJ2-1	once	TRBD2	CASSWTSGRAREQFF	TGTGCCAGTAGTTGGACTAGCGGGAGAGCACGAGAGCAGTTCTTC
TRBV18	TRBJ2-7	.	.	CASSPPWGGNGSYEQYF	TGTGCCAGCTCACCACCGTGGGGAGGTAACGGGTCCTACGAGCAGTACTTC
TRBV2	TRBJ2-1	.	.	CASSDSHLGRYNEQFF	TGTGCCAGCAGTGACAGCCACCTAGGGCGCTACAATGAGCAGTTCTTC
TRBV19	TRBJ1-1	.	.	CASSPSVTEAFF	TGTGCCAGTAGTCCGAGCGTCACTGAAGCTTTCTTT
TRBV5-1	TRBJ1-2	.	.	CASSPDGKGYTF	TGCGCCAGCAGCCCGGACGGGAAAGGCTACACCTTC
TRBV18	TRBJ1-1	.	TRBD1	CASSRGTGMNTEAFF	TGTGCCAGCTCACGAGGGACAGGAATGAACACTGAAGCTTTCTTT